What follows are 8 T cell receptor beta chains derived from one specimen sequenced in a study of cytomegalovirus exposure and HLA in healthy donors (TCRdb year 2017). Receptor amplification or capture employed the immunoSEQ multiplex PCR assay. A mixture of 60 forward primers for TCR Vbeta segments and 13 reverse primers for TCR Jbeta segments was used in the multiplex PCR. The table comes from immuneACCESS by way of TCRdb, which keeps in-frame sequences with V and J called. Part of the clones is missing from these tables; in studies checked, under half for an unresolved V gene and the rest for unknown reasons. The sample yields approximately 100,000 clones; around three quarters were counted once. The ten largest account for about 4.2% of the sample. The sequencing input was PBMCs. The source is a woman between 45 and 65 years old in good health and CMV-seropositive.

J is TRBJ1-1 and V is TRBV15; 7 bases match TRBD1. Looked up from germline, CDR1 is LNHNV and CDR2 is YYDKDF (reference sequence). The V gene end was trimmed by 1 base and the J gene end by 3 bases; junction bases not matched to a gene: 8. This CDR3 has 16 amino acids. Here the CDR3 DNA reads TGTGCCACCAGCAGAGTGGGGGACAGAGGGGACACTGAAGCTTTCTTT. As protein: CATSRVGDRGDTEAFF. The entire variable domain, with the rest obtained from reference TRBV15 and TRBJ1-1, is as follows: DAMVIQNPRYQVTQFGKPVTLSCSQTLNHNVMYWYQQKSSQAPKLLFHYYDKDFNNEADTPDNFQSRRPNTSFCFLDIRSPGLGDTAMYLCATSRVGDRGDTEAFFGQGTRLTVV.

The chain employs TRBV10-3 and TRBJ2-5; 8 bases line up with TRBD1. V lost 4 bases and J lost 3; bases outside the gene matches: 1. This CDR3 region has 13 residues. Germline CDR1 is ENHRY and CDR2 is SYGVKD. CDR3 in amino acids: CAISVTGEETQYF. CDR3 nucleotide sequence: TGTGCCATCAGTGTGACAGGGGAAGAGACCCAGTACTTC.

J is TRBJ2-7 and V is TRBV6-6, with D hard to call. Germline V gives CDR1 MNHNY, CDR2 SVGAGI (reference sequence). The length of the CDR3 is 12 residues. V lost 5 bases, J lost 6 bases, and 11 bases lay in between. This CDR3 reads CASSPDISEQYF. The CDR3 region has the DNA TGTGCCAGCAGTCCCGACATTAGCGAGCAGTACTTC.

The chain links TRBV11-3 to TRBJ2-1; the D gene is possibly TRBD2 (6 bases). V lost 1 base to trimming and J lost 0 bases, with 13 bases between them. The CDR3 sequence is 17 residues long. Germline CDR1 SGHNT, CDR2 YENEEA. The CDR3 here is CASSLGGTVSSYNEQFF. As DNA, the CDR3 is TGTGCCAGCAGCTTAGGGGGGACTGTAAGCTCCTACAATGAGCAGTTCTTC.

The J gene is TRBJ2-1, the V gene TRBV11-1; 15 nucleotides align to TRBD2. Germline V gives CDR1 SGHAT, CDR2 FQDESV (reference sequence). This CDR3 is built from 18 residues. Trimming took 3 bases from V and 6 from J; bases not matched to a gene: 9. The CDR3, as DNA: TGTGCCAGCAGCTTGGGGCCGGGACTAGCGGGAGGACGCAATGAGCAGTTCTTC. Translated: CASSLGPGLAGGRNEQFF.

The chain is built from TRBV5-1 and TRBJ2-7, with TRBD1 identical over 11 bases. Germline CDR1 SGHRS, CDR2 YFSETQ. V dropped 4 bases and J dropped 3; count of bases not matched to a gene: 9. The CDR3 contains 16 residues. The CDR3 here is CASSPEGQGGNYEQYF. DNA of the CDR3: TGCGCCAGCAGCCCGGAGGGACAGGGGGGAAACTACGAGCAGTACTTC.

The chain links TRBV7-9 to TRBJ2-7; TRBD1 agrees at 7 bases. The trim removed 1 base at V and 1 base at J, leaving 4 bases unmatched. Germline-derived CDR1 and CDR2 are SEHNR and FQNEAQ (reference sequence). CDR3 size: 15 residues. CDR3 loop: CASSLGQGSSYEQYF. The CDR3 DNA is TGTGCCAGCAGCTTAGGACAGGGATCATCCTACGAGCAGTACTTC.

The chain carries TRBV5-4 and TRBJ1-2; D is uncertain. Germline CDR1 SGHNT, CDR2 YYREEE (reference sequence). The CDR3 totals 13 residues. The germline V and J ends were trimmed by 2 bases and 6 bases, with 11 bases remaining between them. The CDR3 protein is CASSLTDLDGYTF. Here the CDR3 DNA reads TGTGCCAGCAGCTTAACAGATTTGGATGGCTACACCTTC.